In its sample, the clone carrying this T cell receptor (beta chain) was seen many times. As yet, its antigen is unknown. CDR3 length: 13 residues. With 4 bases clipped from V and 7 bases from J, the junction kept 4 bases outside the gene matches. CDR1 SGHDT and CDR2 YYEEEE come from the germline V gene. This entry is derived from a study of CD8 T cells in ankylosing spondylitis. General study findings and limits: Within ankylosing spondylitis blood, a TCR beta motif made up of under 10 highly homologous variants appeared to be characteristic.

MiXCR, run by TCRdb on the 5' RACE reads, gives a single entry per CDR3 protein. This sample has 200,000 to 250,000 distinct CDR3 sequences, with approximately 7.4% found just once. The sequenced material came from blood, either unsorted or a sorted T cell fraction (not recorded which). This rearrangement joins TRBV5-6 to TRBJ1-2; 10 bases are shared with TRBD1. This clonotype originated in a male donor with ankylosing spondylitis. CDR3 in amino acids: CASSPDRGPGYTF. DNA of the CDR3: TGTGCCAGCAGCCCTGACAGGGGGCCTGGCTACACCTTC.